This is a list of T cell receptor beta chains from one sample in a study of blood T cells in healthy people across ages. TCRdb re-called the 5' RACE reads through MiXCR, storing one row per CDR3 protein. The sample holds fewer than 950,000 distinct CDR3 sequences, about 55% seen once. The specimen was blood. These TCRs come from an older man in good health. Each CDR3 is given without its conserved first and last residue.

v_call: TRBV5-1; j_call: TRBJ2-7; cdr3_aa: ASSFVAGGVYEQY
v_call: TRBV10-3; j_call: -; cdr3_aa: AISDNRDYHPEETQY
v_call: TRBV29-1; j_call: TRBJ1-1; cdr3_aa: SGGQGWDTEAF
v_call: TRBV25-1; j_call: TRBJ1-5; cdr3_aa: ASSVTGSNQPQH
v_call: TRBV7-2; j_call: TRBJ2-1; cdr3_aa: ASSPDRTVYNEQF
v_call: TRBV4-1; j_call: TRBJ2-4; cdr3_aa: ASSQEGGTNIQY
v_call: TRBV4-1; j_call: TRBJ2-4; cdr3_aa: ASSQRDILAKNIQY
v_call: TRBV18; j_call: TRBJ2-7; cdr3_aa: ASSRTSLSSEQY
v_call: TRBV7-2; j_call: TRBJ2-1; cdr3_aa: ASRLGTSGRSSYNEQF
v_call: TRBV20-1; j_call: TRBJ1-2; cdr3_aa: SARAPKTTNYGYT
v_call: TRBV9; j_call: TRBJ2-1; cdr3_aa: ASSPDDPAGEQF
v_call: TRBV28; j_call: TRBJ2-7; cdr3_aa: ASSWYGYEQY
v_call: TRBV20-1; j_call: TRBJ2-5; cdr3_aa: SASGLAGVLRGQY
v_call: TRBV6-5; j_call: -; cdr3_aa: ASSYFLAGGRETQY
v_call: TRBV6-2/TRBV6-3; j_call: TRBJ2-1; cdr3_aa: ASSYTGLAANEQF